This T cell receptor beta chain was identified during a study of shared clonotypes between healthy human individuals. Terminally differentiated effector memory CD45RA+ cells were excluded by CCR7 positive selection of CD45RO-negative cells. The data were produced by immunoSEQ multiplex PCR, yet TCRdb's version contains in-frame clones alone and is incomplete. The sample shows 2 million to 2.5 million clones, less than 95% of them seen only once. V lost 4 bases and J 2 bases, leaving 18 bases between the germline ends. This CDR3 is built from 16 residues. CDR1 PRHDT and CDR2 FYEKMQ come from the germline V gene (reference sequence).

The sequence came from a young man in good health. The chain employs TRBV13 and TRBJ2-7, with TRBD1 as a possible D gene (6 bases). Sequenced material: naive CD8+ T cells sorted from blood. CDR3 loop: CASSSRTVEAPYEQYF. In DNA, the CDR3 is TGTGCCAGCAGCTCACGGACAGTCGAAGCGCCCTACGAGCAGTACTTC.